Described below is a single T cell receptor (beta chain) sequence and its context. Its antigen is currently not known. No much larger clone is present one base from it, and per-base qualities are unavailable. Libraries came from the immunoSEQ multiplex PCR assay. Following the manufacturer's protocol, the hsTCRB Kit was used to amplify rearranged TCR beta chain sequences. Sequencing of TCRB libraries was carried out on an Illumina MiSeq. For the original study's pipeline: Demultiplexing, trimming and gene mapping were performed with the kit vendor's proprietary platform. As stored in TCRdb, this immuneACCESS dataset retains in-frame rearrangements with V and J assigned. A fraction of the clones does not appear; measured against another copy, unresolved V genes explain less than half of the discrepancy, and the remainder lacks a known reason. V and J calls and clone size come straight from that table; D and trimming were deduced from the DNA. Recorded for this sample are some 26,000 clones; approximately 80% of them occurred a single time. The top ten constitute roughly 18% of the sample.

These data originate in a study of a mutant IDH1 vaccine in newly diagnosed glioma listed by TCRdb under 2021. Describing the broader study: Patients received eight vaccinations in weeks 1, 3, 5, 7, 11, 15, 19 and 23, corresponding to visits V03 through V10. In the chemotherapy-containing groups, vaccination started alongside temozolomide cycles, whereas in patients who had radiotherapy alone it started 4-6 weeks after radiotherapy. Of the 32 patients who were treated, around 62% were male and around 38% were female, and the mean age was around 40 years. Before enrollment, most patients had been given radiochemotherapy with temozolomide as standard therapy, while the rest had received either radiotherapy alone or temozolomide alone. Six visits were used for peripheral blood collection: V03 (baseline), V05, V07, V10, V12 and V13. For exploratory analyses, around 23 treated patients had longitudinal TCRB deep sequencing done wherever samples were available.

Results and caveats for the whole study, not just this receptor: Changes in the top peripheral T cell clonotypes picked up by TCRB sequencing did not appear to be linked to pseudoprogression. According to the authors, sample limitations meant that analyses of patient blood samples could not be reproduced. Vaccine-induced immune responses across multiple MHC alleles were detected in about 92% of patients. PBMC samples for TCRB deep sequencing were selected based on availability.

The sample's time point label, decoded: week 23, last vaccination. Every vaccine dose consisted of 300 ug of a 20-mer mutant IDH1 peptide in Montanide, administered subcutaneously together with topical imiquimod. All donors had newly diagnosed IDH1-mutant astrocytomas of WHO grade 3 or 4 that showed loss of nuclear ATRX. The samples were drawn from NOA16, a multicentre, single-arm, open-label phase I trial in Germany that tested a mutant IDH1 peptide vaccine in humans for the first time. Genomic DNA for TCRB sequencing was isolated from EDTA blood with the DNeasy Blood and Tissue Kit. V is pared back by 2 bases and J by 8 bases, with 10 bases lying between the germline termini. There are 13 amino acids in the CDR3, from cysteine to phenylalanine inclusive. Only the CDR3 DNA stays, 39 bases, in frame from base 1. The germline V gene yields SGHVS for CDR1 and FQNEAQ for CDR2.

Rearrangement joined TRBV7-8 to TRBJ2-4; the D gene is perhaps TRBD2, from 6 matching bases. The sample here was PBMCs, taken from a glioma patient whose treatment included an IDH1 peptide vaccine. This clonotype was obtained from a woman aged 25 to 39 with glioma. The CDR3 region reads CASSLSGEDIQYF. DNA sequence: TGTGCCAGCAGCTTATCCGGGGAGGACATTCAGTACTTC.